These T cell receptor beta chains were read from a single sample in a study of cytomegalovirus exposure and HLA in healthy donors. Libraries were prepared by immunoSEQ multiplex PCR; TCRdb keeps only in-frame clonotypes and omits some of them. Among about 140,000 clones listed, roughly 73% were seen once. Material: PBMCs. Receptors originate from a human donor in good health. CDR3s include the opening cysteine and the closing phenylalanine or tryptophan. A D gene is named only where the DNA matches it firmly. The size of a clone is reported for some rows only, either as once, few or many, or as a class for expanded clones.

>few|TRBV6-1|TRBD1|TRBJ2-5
CASTHRGVETQYF
TGTGCCAGCACTCACAGGGGGGTGGAGACCCAGTACTTC
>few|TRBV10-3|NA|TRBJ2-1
CAISESRGSGVFNEQFF
TGTGCCATCAGTGAGTCGAGGGGTAGCGGAGTTTTTAATGAGCAGTTCTTC
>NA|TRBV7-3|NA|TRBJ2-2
CASSAMGQSNTGELFF
TGTGCCAGCAGCGCTATGGGGCAGTCGAACACCGGGGAGCTGTTTTTT
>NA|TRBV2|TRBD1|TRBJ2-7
CASSGDRDEQYF
TGTGCCAGCAGTGGGGACAGGGACGAGCAGTACTTC
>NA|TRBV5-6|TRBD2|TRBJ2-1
CASSQLAGEQFF
TGTGCCAGCAGCCAACTAGCGGGAGAGCAGTTCTTC
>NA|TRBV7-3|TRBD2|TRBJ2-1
CASSLIAGGYNEQFF
TGTGCCAGCAGCTTAATAGCGGGGGGATACAATGAGCAGTTCTTC
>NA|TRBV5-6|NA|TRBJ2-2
CASSLLIGLANTGELFF
TGTGCCAGCAGCTTACTCATCGGTCTCGCGAACACCGGGGAGCTGTTTTTT
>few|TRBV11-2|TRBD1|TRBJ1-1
CASSVDRGPNTEAFF
TGTGCCAGCAGCGTTGACAGGGGACCGAACACTGAAGCTTTCTTT
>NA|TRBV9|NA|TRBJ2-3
CASSPRGSDTQYF
TGTGCCAGCAGCCCCAGGGGATCAGATACGCAGTATTTT
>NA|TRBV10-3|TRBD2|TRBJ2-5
CAISGLAEETQYF
TGTGCCATCAGCGGACTAGCGGAAGAGACCCAGTACTTC
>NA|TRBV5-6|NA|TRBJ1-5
CASSFYLGDKDSNQPQHF
TGTGCCAGCAGCTTTTATTTGGGAGACAAAGATAGCAATCAGCCCCAGCATTTT
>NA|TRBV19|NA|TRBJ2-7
CASSSSFGYEQYF
TGTGCCAGTAGTAGCTCTTTCGGGTACGAGCAGTACTTC
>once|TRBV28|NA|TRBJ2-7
CASTPTRETQPAYEQYF
TGTGCCAGCACCCCGACCCGGGAAACTCAACCAGCCTACGAGCAGTACTTC
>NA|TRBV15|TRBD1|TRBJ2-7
CATSRTGQGAYEQYF
TGTGCCACCAGCAGAACGGGACAGGGGGCTTACGAGCAGTACTTC
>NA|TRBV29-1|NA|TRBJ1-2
CSVLDSYGYTF
TGCAGCGTACTGGACAGCTATGGCTACACCTTC
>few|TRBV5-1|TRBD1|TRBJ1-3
CASRQRPGQGAGNTIYF
TGCGCCAGCAGACAACGCCCGGGACAGGGGGCCGGAAACACCATATATTTT
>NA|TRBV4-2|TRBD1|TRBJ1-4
CASSPRTGGQTNEKLFF
TGTGCCAGCAGCCCCCGGACAGGGGGACAAACTAATGAAAAACTGTTTTTT
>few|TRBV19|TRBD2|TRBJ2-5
CASSFRLTSGGEETQYF
TGTGCCAGTAGTTTCCGCCTGACTAGCGGGGGGGAGGAGACCCAGTACTTC
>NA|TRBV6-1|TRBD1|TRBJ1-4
CASRPTGQGGKLFF
TGTGCCAGCAGGCCCACAGGACAGGGAGGAAAACTGTTTTTT
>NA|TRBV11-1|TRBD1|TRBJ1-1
CASTKLGTVNTEAFF
TGTGCCAGCACTAAACTCGGGACAGTGAACACTGAAGCTTTCTTT
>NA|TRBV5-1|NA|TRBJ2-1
CASSLVLGYNEQFF
TGCGCCAGCAGCTTGGTACTAGGTTACAATGAGCAGTTCTTC
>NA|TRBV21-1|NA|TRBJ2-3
CASSKKGKARRGSTDTQYF
TGTGCCAGCAGTAAGAAAGGTAAGGCCCGACGAGGGAGCACAGATACGCAGTATTTT
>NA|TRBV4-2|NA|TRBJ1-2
CASSQDLGYGYTF
TGTGCCAGCAGCCAAGATCTAGGTTATGGCTACACCTTC
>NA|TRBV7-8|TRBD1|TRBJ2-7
CASSPGTGGEQYF
TGTGCCAGCAGCCCCGGGACAGGGGGCGAGCAGTACTTC
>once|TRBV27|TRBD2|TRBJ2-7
CASSWGLAGIYEQYF
TGTGCCAGCAGTTGGGGACTAGCGGGGATCTACGAGCAGTACTTC
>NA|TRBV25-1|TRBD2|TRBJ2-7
CASSGGRGSYEQYF
TGTGCCAGCAGTGGGGGGAGGGGATCCTACGAGCAGTACTTC
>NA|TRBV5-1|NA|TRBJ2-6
CASSFSRGAGANVLTF
TGCGCCAGCAGCTTTTCCAGGGGGGCTGGGGCCAACGTCCTGACTTTC
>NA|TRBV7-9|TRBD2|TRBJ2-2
CASRYSGDGGELFF
TGTGCCAGCAGATACAGCGGGGACGGCGGGGAGCTGTTTTTT
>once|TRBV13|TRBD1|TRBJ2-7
CASSLDSIQGDEQYF
TGTGCCAGCAGCTTAGATTCAATACAGGGGGACGAGCAGTACTTC
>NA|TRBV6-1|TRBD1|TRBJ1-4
CASSARQGSFGKLFF
TGTGCCAGCAGTGCACGACAGGGGTCCTTTGGAAAACTGTTTTTT
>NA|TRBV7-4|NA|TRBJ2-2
CASTGLAIRVMGGELFF
TGTGCCAGCACCGGACTCGCCATCCGGGTTATGGGCGGGGAGCTGTTTTTT
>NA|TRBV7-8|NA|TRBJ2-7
CASDDGSSYEQYF
TGTGCCAGCGACGACGGGAGCTCCTACGAGCAGTACTTC
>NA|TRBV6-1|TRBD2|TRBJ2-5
CASSWTSGLQETQYF
TGTGCCAGCAGCTGGACTAGCGGGCTACAAGAGACCCAGTACTTC
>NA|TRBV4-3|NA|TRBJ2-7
CASSQEKAEGFYEQYF
TGCGCCAGCAGCCAAGAAAAAGCTGAGGGTTTCTACGAGCAGTACTTC
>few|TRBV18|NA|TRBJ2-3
CASSPARQSTDTQYF
TGTGCCAGCTCACCGGCACGACAGAGCACAGATACGCAGTATTTT
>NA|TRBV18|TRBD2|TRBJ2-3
CASSPNPTSGGADTQYF
TGTGCCAGCTCACCCAACCCCACTAGCGGGGGCGCAGATACGCAGTATTTT
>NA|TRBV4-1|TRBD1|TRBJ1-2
CASSPSGTGGPYGYTF
TGCGCCAGCAGCCCCTCCGGGACAGGGGGACCTTATGGCTACACCTTC
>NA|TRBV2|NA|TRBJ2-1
CASSDKGDYNEQFF
TGTGCCAGCAGTGATAAGGGGGACTACAATGAGCAGTTCTTC
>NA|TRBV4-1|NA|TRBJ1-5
CASSQDGGILVPQHF
TGCGCCAGCAGCCAAGACGGGGGGATCCTCGTGCCCCAGCATTTT
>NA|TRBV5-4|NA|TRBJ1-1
CASSFAAGSGRTEAFF
TGTGCCAGCAGCTTCGCGGCCGGGAGCGGGCGTACTGAAGCTTTCTTT
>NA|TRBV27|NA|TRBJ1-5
CASSFGVGNQPQHF
TGTGCCAGCAGTTTCGGGGTGGGCAATCAGCCCCAGCATTTT
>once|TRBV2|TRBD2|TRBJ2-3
CASSTSGGASTDTQYF
TGTGCCAGCAGCACTTCCGGGGGGGCTAGCACAGATACGCAGTATTTT
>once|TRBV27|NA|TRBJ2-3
CASSLSGVPSDTQYF
TGTGCCAGCAGTTTATCAGGGGTCCCATCTGATACGCAGTATTTT
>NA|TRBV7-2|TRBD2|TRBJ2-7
CASTSPAGGPYEQYF
TGTGCCAGCACCTCCCCGGCGGGAGGGCCCTACGAGCAGTACTTC
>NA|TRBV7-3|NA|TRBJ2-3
CASSYALGGTQYF
TGTGCCAGCAGCTATGCCTTGGGGGGTACGCAGTATTTT
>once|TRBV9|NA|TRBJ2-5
CASSVGSSATPGLPEVQETQYF
TGTGCCAGCAGCGTAGGTAGCTCCGCGACCCCCGGACTCCCGGAGGTTCAAGAGACCCAGTACTTC
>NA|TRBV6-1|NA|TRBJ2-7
CASSEIQGAYGQYF
TGTGCCAGCAGTGAAATTCAGGGCGCTTACGGGCAGTACTTC
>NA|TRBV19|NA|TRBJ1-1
CASSQQRNTEAFF
TGTGCCAGTAGTCAACAGAGGAACACTGAAGCTTTCTTT
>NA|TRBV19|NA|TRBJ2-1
CASRQKKEQFF
TGTGCCAGTAGGCAGAAGAAAGAGCAGTTCTTC
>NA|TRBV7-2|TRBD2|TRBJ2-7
CASRLSSGVRYEQYF
TGTGCCAGCAGGCTTTCTAGCGGGGTGCGGTACGAGCAGTACTTC
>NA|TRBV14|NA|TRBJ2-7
CASSQDLEEGSEQYF
TGTGCCAGCAGCCAAGACCTGGAGGAGGGTAGCGAGCAGTACTTC
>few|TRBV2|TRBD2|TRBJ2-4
CASSELAGGPNIQYF
TGTGCCAGCAGTGAACTCGCGGGGGGGCCAAACATTCAGTACTTC
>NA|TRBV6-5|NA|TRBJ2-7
CASRGSNYEQYF
TGTGCCAGCAGGGGGAGCAACTACGAGCAGTACTTC
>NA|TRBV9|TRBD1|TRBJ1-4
CASSAGDRGSDEKLFF
TGTGCCAGCAGCGCCGGGGACAGGGGGTCGGATGAAAAACTGTTTTTT
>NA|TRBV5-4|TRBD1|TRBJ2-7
CASSWGQGAYEQYF
TGTGCCAGCAGCTGGGGACAGGGGGCGTACGAGCAGTACTTC
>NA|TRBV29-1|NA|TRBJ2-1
CSVYETGTFGGQFF
TGCAGCGTTTATGAGACCGGGACATTTGGAGGGCAGTTCTTC
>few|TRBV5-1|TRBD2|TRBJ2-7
CASSSTSGTYEQYF
TGCGCCAGCAGCTCGACTAGCGGGACCTACGAGCAGTACTTC
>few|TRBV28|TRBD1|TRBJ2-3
CASSFAGTVRDTQYF
TGTGCCAGCAGTTTCGCCGGGACAGTCAGAGATACGCAGTATTTT
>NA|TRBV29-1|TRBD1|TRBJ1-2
CSVGDRGPYGYTF
TGCAGCGTAGGGGACAGGGGACCTTATGGCTACACCTTC
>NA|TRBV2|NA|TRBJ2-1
CASIWGRAYNEQFF
TGTGCCAGCATTTGGGGGCGGGCCTACAATGAGCAGTTCTTC